The sequence of this T cell receptor (beta chain) was determined in a study of blood T cell repertoires in COVID-19. In the study overall: The cDNA or gDNA used as material had been derived from T cells, B-cell-depleted T cells, or PBMCs.

As handled by the study authors: Estimation of nucleated cell counts was performed using reference gene primer amplification. Some clones are missing from TCRdb's copy, which holds only in-frame ones; the method was immunoSEQ multiplex PCR. For V, J and clone size, that table is used; D and trimming come from the DNA. The sample shows some 150,000 clones, about 80% of them seen only once. The source material was peripheral blood. The sequence came from a man aged 60-69 years with acute or convalescent COVID-19.

The CDR3 region has the DNA TGTGCCAGCAGCGGGGGCTACACCCTCAACACTGAAGCTTTCTTT. Translation gives CASSGGYTLNTEAFF. This chain links TRBV7-2 with TRBJ1-1; a possible D gene is TRBD1 (6 bases). V was cut by 5 bases and J by 2 bases, with 15 bases left in between. Per the germline V gene, CDR1 is SGHTA and CDR2 is FQGNSA. This CDR3 comprises 15 residues.